One and the same sample provided the 28 T cell receptor beta chains below, sequenced in a study of T cells in localized non-small cell lung cancer. The repertoire was sequenced with immunoSEQ multiplex PCR; TCRdb's copy has only in-frame clones and lacks some. Of about 76,000 clones detected, around 85% appear once; the ten largest clones hold 1% to 1.5%. Sequences were derived from peripheral blood, sampled before any cancer treatment. Receptors originate from a female donor over 55 with stage I lung adenocarcinoma.

In DNA, the CDR3 is TGTGCCAGCAGTTTGTCGGGCCCCCGTCTCTACGAGCAGTACTTC. Its translation is CASSLSGPRLYEQYF. The V and J genes are TRBV28 and TRBJ2-7, with no clear D. The CDR3 totals 15 residues. Deletions cut 3 bases from V and 3 bases from J, with 15 bases between. Germline assignment: CDR1 MDHEN and CDR2 SYDVKM.

This clone was detected once. The chain uses TRBV21-1 and TRBJ1-2; the table's D call TRBD1 went unverified against the DNA. TRBV21-1 is a pseudogene. The CDR3 is 14 amino acids. The CDR3 loop is CASSSLRGPYGYTF. The CDR3 DNA reads as TGTGCCAGCAGCTCTCTAAGGGGCCCCTATGGCTACACCTTC.

The rearrangement joins TRBV6-5 to TRBJ1-1; D call uncertain. Germline V lookup: CDR1 MNHEY, CDR2 SVGAGI. The CDR3 length is 13 residues. V lost 6 bases to trimming and J lost 0 bases, with 8 bases between them. The CDR3 here is CASRPTLNTEAFF. The CDR3 DNA follows: TGTGCCAGCAGACCGACACTGAACACTGAAGCTTTCTTT.

The V call is TRBV7-2, the J call TRBJ1-4; 11 bases align to TRBD1. Germline V lookup: CDR1 SGHTA, CDR2 FQGNSA. Losses at the gene ends were 6 bases for V and 7 bases for J; bases not matched to a gene: 10. The CDR3 extends over 16 amino acids. CDR3 residues: CASRPTGQGAAEKLFF. The CDR3 coding sequence is TGTGCCAGCAGACCTACCGGACAGGGGGCAGCTGAAAAACTGTTTTTT.

V and J are TRBV4-3 and TRBJ2-1; 11 bases map to TRBD2. Trimming removed 4 bases from V and 3 bases from J; junction bases left unmatched: 8. From germline, CDR1 is LGHNA and CDR2 YSLEER. This CDR3 spans 17 amino acids. The CDR3 DNA reads as TGCGCCAGCAGCCTTCGGACTAGCGGGCAAGGCTACAATGAGCAGTTCTTC. Protein product: CASSLRTSGQGYNEQFF.

This sequence joins TRBV20-1 and TRBJ2-3, with D perhaps matching TRBD1 or TRBD2 (5 bases each). Germline CDR1 reads DFQATT; CDR2 reads SNEGSKA (reference sequence). CDR3 length: 11 amino acids. Between the trimmed V and J ends, which lost 6 bases and 2 bases, there was a span of 6 bases. The CDR3 bases are TGCAGTGCGGGGGTCACAGATACGCAGTATTTT. Amino acid sequence: CSAGVTDTQYF.

In DNA form, the CDR3 reads TGCGCCAGCAGCTTGGTCGGGGGCCTCTCCTACAATGAGCAGTTCTTC. It codes for CASSLVGGLSYNEQFF. This chain links TRBV5-1 with TRBJ2-1; D may correspond to TRBD1 or TRBD2 (6 bases each). Between the trimmed V and J ends, which lost 0 bases and 0 bases, there was a span of 10 bases. CDR1 and CDR2 (germline): SGHRS, YFSETQ. The CDR3 sequence is 16 residues long.

This chain connects TRBV19 to TRBJ2-1; D assignment may be TRBD1 or TRBD2 (5 bases each). V lost 3 bases, J lost 3 bases, and 6 bases lay in between. The CDR3 has 13 amino acids. Germline loops: CDR1 LNHDA, CDR2 SQIVND (reference sequence). This CDR3 reads CASSMGDYNEQFF. In DNA form, the CDR3 reads TGTGCCAGTAGTATGGGGGACTACAATGAGCAGTTCTTC.

This rearrangement joins TRBV7-3 to TRBJ2-3, with TRBD2 matching over 12 bases. Per germline, CDR1 SGHTA and CDR2 FQGTGA. V trimming: 2 bases; J trimming: 4 bases; junction bases outside the gene matches: 4. There are 16 residues in the CDR3. CDR3 region: CASSLGLAGGSDTQYF. The CDR3 nucleotides are TGTGCCAGCAGCTTAGGGCTAGCGGGAGGGTCAGATACGCAGTATTTT.

The chain links TRBV18 to TRBJ2-7, with a tentative D call TRBD2 (7 bases). Germline lookup yields CDR1 KGHSH and CDR2 LQKENI. The CDR3 totals 16 residues. Trimming took off 3 bases at V and 4 bases at J, with 19 bases between the two ends. The CDR3 protein is CASSPRRGGQTYEQYF. CDR3 in DNA: TGTGCCAGCTCACCCCGGAGGGGGGGGCAAACTTACGAGCAGTACTTC.

This chain joins TRBV2 and TRBJ1-3; D not resolved. The CDR3 has 12 amino acids. The V end was cut by 7 bases, the J end by 4 bases, with 8 bases between. Germline V gives CDR1 SNHLY, CDR2 FYNNEI. This CDR3 is CASTLWGNTIYF. CDR3 in DNA: TGTGCCAGCACACTCTGGGGAAACACCATATATTTT.

The V and J genes are TRBV2 and TRBJ1-5, with TRBD1 matching over 8 bases. Germline V lookup: CDR1 SNHLY, CDR2 FYNNEI. The trim removed 7 bases at V and 6 bases at J, leaving 5 bases unmatched. CDR3 length: 13 residues. The CDR3 spells CASNAGGGQPQHF. The CDR3 coding sequence is TGTGCCAGCAACGCAGGGGGCGGTCAGCCCCAGCATTTT. The complete variable domain, with remaining parts taken from reference TRBV2 and TRBJ1-5, reads EPEVTQTPSHQVTQMGQEVILRCVPISNHLYFYWYRQILGQKVEFLVSFYNNEISEKSEIFDDQFSVERPDGSNFTLKIRSTKLEDSAMYFCASNAGGGQPQHFGDGTRLSIL.

This clone has more than one count but fewer than ten. The chain has TRBV28 and TRBJ2-1; no reliable D call. From germline, CDR1 is MDHEN and CDR2 SYDVKM. There are 13 residues in the CDR3. V was trimmed by 5 bases and J by 10 bases, leaving 15 bases between them. As DNA, the CDR3 is TGTGCCAGCAGTCCCCCCTCACATTTAGAGCAGTTCTTC. The encoded protein is CASSPPSHLEQFF.

This chain uses TRBV4-2 with TRBJ1-2, with TRBD1 as a possible D gene (5 bases). CDR3 length: 15 residues. CDR1 is LGHNA and CDR2 is YNFKEQ in the germline V gene. The V and J ends lost 0 bases and 5 bases respectively, with 13 bases between them. The DNA of the CDR3 is TGTGCCAGCAGCCAAGATTTGCGGGGGGGGTATGGCTACACCTTC. This codes for CASSQDLRGGYGYTF.

The CDR3 DNA reads as TGTGCCAGTAGTATGGGACAGGGTGGGGGCTACACCTTC. Its protein product is CASSMGQGGGYTF. The rearrangement joins TRBV19 to TRBJ1-2, with 9 nucleotides matching TRBD1. This CDR3 has 13 amino acids. Trimming removed 3 bases from V and 8 bases from J; junction bases left unmatched: 4. CDR1 and CDR2 from the germline V gene are LNHDA and SQIVND (reference sequence). Looking up the rest from reference TRBV19 and TRBJ1-2 gives the full variable domain: DGGITQSPKYLFRKEGQNVTLSCEQNLNHDAMYWYRQDPGQGLRLIYYSQIVNDFQKGDIAEGYSVSREKKESFPLTVTSAQKNPTAFYLCASSMGQGGGYTFGSGTRLTVV.

The chain has TRBV7-6 and TRBJ2-7; D perhaps matches TRBD2 (6 bases). CDR3 length: 14 amino acids. Trimming cost V 5 bases and J 3 bases, with 14 bases left between them. Germline loops: CDR1 SGHVS, CDR2 FNYEAQ. The chain's CDR3 is CASSERAGDYEQYF. The CDR3 nucleotides are TGTGCCAGCAGCGAGCGGGCTGGGGACTACGAGCAGTACTTC.

V and J are TRBV11-3 and TRBJ2-2, with no clear D. The V and J ends lost 5 bases and 4 bases respectively, with 8 bases between them. Germline V lookup: CDR1 SGHNT, CDR2 YENEEA. This CDR3 has 13 residues. CDR3 region: CASSLYSTGELFF. The CDR3 DNA is TGTGCCAGCAGCCTGTATAGCACCGGGGAGCTGTTTTTT.

This clone was seen once. The genes are TRBV2 and TRBJ1-2; TRBD1 might be the D (5 bases). The CDR3 has 14 residues. V shed 9 bases and J shed 2 bases, with 16 bases lying between them. Germline CDR1 SNHLY, CDR2 FYNNEI. The CDR3 bases are TGTGCCAGTGTCAGGGAGGGAAAAAACTATGGCTACACCTTC. The encoded protein is CASVREGKNYGYTF.

This chain connects TRBV19 to TRBJ2-1; tentatively, D is TRBD2 (5 bases). Trimming removed 6 bases at V and 9 bases at J, with 12 bases between. This CDR3 has 12 amino acids. Germline V lookup: CDR1 LNHDA, CDR2 SQIVND (reference sequence). CDR3 amino acids: CASRRAGVEQFF. CDR3 nucleotides: TGTGCCAGTAGGCGGGCCGGGGTTGAGCAGTTCTTC.

The DNA for the CDR3 is TGTGCCAGCAGTTATACCGGGGCCAAGAGAAGCAGTACTGAAGCTTTCTTT. Translated: CASSYTGAKRSSTEAFF. This rearrangement joins TRBV5-6 to TRBJ1-1; weak D call: TRBD1 (5 bases). Trimming took off 5 bases at V and 5 bases at J, with 25 bases between the two ends. Germline assignment: CDR1 SGHDT and CDR2 YYEEEE. The CDR3 totals 17 residues.

This clone was seen a handful of times. The V and J genes are TRBV29-1 and TRBJ1-2, with D hard to call. Looked up from germline, CDR1 is SQVTM and CDR2 is ANQGSEA. The length of the CDR3 is 16 residues. Trimming took 2 bases from V and 3 from J, leaving 19 bases between them. The CDR3 spells CSVEKPHAGVDYGYTF. The DNA of the CDR3 is TGCAGCGTTGAAAAACCTCACGCCGGGGTAGACTATGGCTACACCTTC.

The V call is TRBV6-5, the J call TRBJ1-2; 8 nucleotides line up with TRBD1. There are 16 residues in the CDR3. Trimming removed 3 bases from V and 5 bases from J; junction bases left unmatched: 11. Germline CDR1 reads MNHEY; CDR2 reads SVGAGI. The CDR3 protein is CASSYYQGAIGYGYTF. Here the CDR3 DNA reads TGTGCCAGCAGTTATTACCAGGGGGCTATAGGGTATGGCTACACCTTC.

The gene calls are TRBV28 and TRBJ1-1; no definite D call. CDR1 MDHEN and CDR2 SYDVKM come from the germline V gene. This CDR3 has 14 amino acids. V lost 6 bases, J lost 5 bases, and 16 bases lay in between. CDR3 sequence reads: CASSPGRSFTEAFF. As DNA, the CDR3 is TGTGCCAGCAGCCCCGGACGGAGTTTTACTGAAGCTTTCTTT.

The rearrangement links TRBV7-6 to TRBJ2-2; D gene uncertain. The CDR3 sequence is 17 residues long. From germline, CDR1 is SGHVS and CDR2 FNYEAQ. The germline V and J ends were trimmed by 1 base and 6 bases, with 18 bases remaining between them. The CDR3 sequence is CASSLDVLGSGAGELFF. The CDR3 DNA follows: TGTGCCAGCAGCTTAGATGTTCTCGGGTCAGGCGCCGGGGAGCTGTTTTTT.

The J gene is TRBJ2-1, the V gene TRBV4-3; possible D gene TRBD2, 5 bases. This CDR3 comprises 15 residues. V was cut by 1 base and J by 2 bases, with 9 bases left in between. Per the germline V gene, CDR1 is LGHNA and CDR2 is YSLEER. The chain's CDR3 is CASSQGAGAYNEQFF. The CDR3, as DNA: TGCGCCAGCAGCCAAGGCGCGGGCGCCTACAATGAGCAGTTCTTC.

The table lists this clone with a count of one. The chain recombines TRBV2 with TRBJ1-4; TRBD1 agrees at 7 bases. This CDR3 has 12 residues. The germline V gene has CDR1 SNHLY and CDR2 FYNNEI. Trimming at V came to 7 bases and at J to 5 bases, leaving 1 base not matched to a gene. DNA for the CDR3: TGTGCCAGCACCAGGGGGAATGAAAAACTGTTTTTT. This codes for CASTRGNEKLFF.

In this sample, this clone turned up once. The V call is TRBV11-3, the J call TRBJ2-5; the D is unclear. This CDR3 contains 15 residues. Germline lookup yields CDR1 SGHNT and CDR2 YENEEA. Deletions cut 1 base from V and 1 base from J, with 10 bases between. Here the CDR3 reads CASSLVTAGQETQYF. The CDR3 coding sequence is TGTGCCAGCAGCTTAGTAACGGCCGGCCAAGAGACCCAGTACTTC.

The chain joins TRBV19 to TRBJ1-4; D unclear. Germline assignment: CDR1 LNHDA and CDR2 SQIVND (reference sequence). Trimming took 3 bases from V and 6 from J, leaving 5 bases between them. The CDR3 sequence is 12 residues long. The CDR3: CASSISYEKLFF. The DNA for the CDR3 is TGTGCCAGTAGTATCTCCTATGAAAAACTGTTTTTT.